This T cell receptor beta chain came from a study of blood T cell repertoires in COVID-19. Overall study: The study drew acute and convalescent COVID-19 samples from the United States, Italy and Spain. T cells, B-cell-depleted T cells, or PBMCs supplied cDNA or gDNA.

Patients from Seattle were sampled longitudinally, starting during active infection. Method: immunoSEQ multiplex PCR; TCRdb's copy keeps in-frame clones and lacks some. The sample carries roughly 130,000 clones, 88% recorded once. The clonotype was recovered from a human donor with COVID-19, enrolled during active disease. The donor label of this sample is uncertain. The sequencing sample was made of peripheral blood.

CDR3 nucleotides: TGTGCCAGCAGTCCAACAGGGTCGAACACCGGGGAGCTGTTTTTT. Its translation is CASSPTGSNTGELFF. The chain joins TRBV13 to TRBJ2-2, with D perhaps TRBD1 (6 bases). The CDR3 covers 15 residues. V was shortened by 6 bases and J by 0 bases, with 11 bases between the two germline ends. CDR1 and CDR2 from the germline V gene are PRHDT and FYEKMQ (reference sequence).